The present TCR beta chain was sequenced within a study of blood T cell repertoires in COVID-19. Study details: Samples representing acute and convalescent COVID-19 were sourced from the United States, Italy and Spain. The analysed material was cDNA or gDNA that came from T cells, B-cell-depleted T cells, or PBMCs.

V was cut by 5 bases and J by 4 bases, with 9 bases left in between. Germline CDR1 is SGHTA and CDR2 is FQGNSA. The CDR3 extends over 13 amino acids. Methods used by the authors: Scientists estimated how many nucleated cells there were by amplifying reference gene primers. The repertoire was sequenced with immunoSEQ multiplex PCR; TCRdb's copy has only in-frame clones and lacks some. From that table come the V and J calls and clone size; the DNA was used to work out D and trimming. Of roughly 87,000 clones in the sample, less than 80% are singletons; the top ten hold roughly 4%. V usage is TRBV7-2 and J usage is TRBJ1-5; D gene ambiguous. Sequencing used peripheral blood. The TCR was taken from a woman aged 45-65 years with acute or convalescent COVID-19. The CDR3 nucleotides read TGTGCCAGCAGCATTACAAGAAATCAGCCCCAGCATTTT. It encodes CASSITRNQPQHF.